This is a list of T cell receptor beta chains from one sample in a study of T cells in localized non-small cell lung cancer. The data were produced by immunoSEQ multiplex PCR, yet TCRdb's version contains in-frame clones alone and is incomplete. The data contain fewer than 2,500 clones, 15% to 20% of them singletons. Sequenced here: lung tumor tissue, sampled before any cancer treatment. All receptors derive from a female donor of 60 years or more with stage I squamous cell lung carcinoma. CDR3s include the opening cysteine and the closing phenylalanine or tryptophan. The order of the fields is J gene, V gene, clone size, D gene, CDR3 DNA, CDR3 protein. D genes are given only for firm matches. Some rows mark clone size as missing; the rest say once, few, many or name a class of expanded clone.

TRBJ2-1 | TRBV10-2 | NA | TRBD1 | TGCGCCAGCAGAGAGACAGGGGAGTACAATGAGCAGTTCTTC | CASRETGEYNEQFF
TRBJ2-1 | TRBV9 | few | NA | TGTGCCAGCAGCGTAGACACGCGTTCGGGCTACAATGAGCAGTTCTTC | CASSVDTRSGYNEQFF
TRBJ2-7 | TRBV11-3 | medium-sized | TRBD2 | TGTGCCAGCAGCTTGGCTAGCGGGAGACACGAGCAGTACTTC | CASSLASGRHEQYF
TRBJ2-7 | TRBV6-8 | NA | NA | TGTGCCAGCAGTTACTCGATCGGGGACTACGAGCAGTACTTC | CASSYSIGDYEQYF
TRBJ2-7 | TRBV28 | NA | NA | TGTGCCAGCAGCCCCCCCTGGGGGGAGCAGTACTTC | CASSPPWGEQYF
TRBJ1-3 | TRBV11-3 | few | NA | TGTGCCAGCAGCTTTTCGACAGCCTCTGGAAACACCATATATTTT | CASSFSTASGNTIYF
TRBJ2-1 | TRBV9 | NA | NA | TGTGCCAGCAGTGAAGCGCTCGGCAATGAGCAGTTCTTC | CASSEALGNEQFF
TRBJ2-2 | TRBV6-8 | NA | NA | TGTGCCAGTGGGACCGGGGCCGGGGAGCTGTTTTTT | CASGTGAGELFF
TRBJ2-7 | TRBV11-3 | few | TRBD2 | TGTGCCAGCAGCTTGGACGGGCTAGCGGGGAGTGAGCAGTACTTC | CASSLDGLAGSEQYF
TRBJ1-1 | TRBV19 | NA | NA | TGTGCCAGTAGAATCTTTCCGGGACAACTTGAAGCTTTCTTT | CASRIFPGQLEAFF
TRBJ2-1 | TRBV28 | NA | NA | TGTGCCAGCATCCCGGGTGGGGGCCCAAATGAGCAGTTCTTC | CASIPGGGPNEQFF
TRBJ2-1 | TRBV25-1 | few | NA | TGTGCCAGCAGTGATTCCAGGTTGGAGCAGTTCTTC | CASSDSRLEQFF
TRBJ2-7 | TRBV11-3 | NA | TRBD1 | TGTGCCAGCAGCTTCGACCGGGACAGGGGAGACGAGCAGTACTTC | CASSFDRDRGDEQYF
TRBJ2-5 | TRBV5-1 | NA | TRBD2 | TGCGCCAGCAGCTTACTCCCGGGACTAGCGGGAGGGACCCAAGAGACCCAGTACTTC | CASSLLPGLAGGTQETQYF
TRBJ1-2 | TRBV9 | NA | NA | TGTGCCAGCAGCGTAGGCGAAGGGAGCGACTATGGCTACACCTTC | CASSVGEGSDYGYTF
TRBJ2-5 | TRBV6-8 | few | NA | TGTGCCAGCAGTTTCCGAGAAGAGACCCAGTACTTC | CASSFREETQYF
TRBJ2-1 | TRBV6-8 | NA | NA | TGTGCCAGCAGTGACCAGGGCCACCGGTCCCAGGAGCAGTTCTTC | CASSDQGHRSQEQFF
TRBJ2-3 | TRBV19 | NA | NA | TGTGCCAGTAGAGCGGATTACGCCACAGATACGCAGTATTTT | CASRADYATDTQYF
TRBJ2-3 | TRBV6-1 | NA | NA | TGTGCCAGCAGTGAAGAGATGAGAGATACGCAGTATTTT | CASSEEMRDTQYF
TRBJ1-1 | TRBV6-8 | medium-sized | TRBD1 | TGTGCCAGCAACTACAGGGGGGACACTGAAGCTTTCTTT | CASNYRGDTEAFF
TRBJ2-3 | TRBV29-1 | NA | TRBD2 | TGCAGCGCCCCGGGACTAGCGGGAGCGGACACAGATACGCAGTATTTT | CSAPGLAGADTDTQYF
TRBJ1-1 | TRBV28 | few | NA | TGTGCCAGCAGAGAGAGAGGCACTGAAGCTTTCTTT | CASRERGTEAFF
TRBJ1-5 | TRBV6-8 | NA | TRBD1 | TGTGCCAGCAGCAATACGGGACAGATCAATCAGCCCCAGCATTTT | CASSNTGQINQPQHF
TRBJ2-7 | TRBV5-1 | few | TRBD2 | TGCGCCAGCAGCTTGGGGTCTAGCGGGCCCTCCTACGAGCAGTACTTC | CASSLGSSGPSYEQYF
TRBJ2-1 | TRBV11-3 | many | TRBD2 | TGTGCCAGCAGCCCCACTAGCGGCCCCTACAATGAGCAGTTCTTC | CASSPTSGPYNEQFF
TRBJ1-4 | TRBV11-3 | NA | TRBD1 | TGTGCCAGCAGCTTCGGACAGGGAGGGTTTAATGAAAAACTGTTTTTT | CASSFGQGGFNEKLFF
TRBJ2-1 | TRBV11-3 | NA | TRBD2 | TGTGCCAGCAGCTTGAGGGGACTAGCGGGAGGGGAAGAGCAGTTCTTC | CASSLRGLAGGEEQFF
TRBJ2-7 | TRBV28 | medium-sized | TRBD1 | TGTGCCAGCAGGGGGACAGGGGGCATCTACGAGCAGTACTTC | CASRGTGGIYEQYF
TRBJ2-2 | TRBV6-8 | NA | NA | TGTGCCAGCAGTGGGTTTTCCACCGGGGAGCTGTTTTTT | CASSGFSTGELFF
TRBJ2-5 | TRBV4-1 | NA | NA | TGCGCCAGCAGCCCCCGCGGTAGCGAATTTGGGGAGACCCAGTACTTC | CASSPRGSEFGETQYF
TRBJ2-3 | TRBV6-8 | NA | NA | TGTGCCATCAGTGGACCGAGCGGTACGCAGTATTTT | CAISGPSGTQYF
TRBJ2-1 | TRBV5-1 | NA | TRBD2 | TGCGCCAGCAGCTTGGGACTAGCGGGAGGCTCCTACAATGAGCAGTTCTTC | CASSLGLAGGSYNEQFF
TRBJ2-3 | TRBV12-2 | medium-sized | NA | TGTGCAAGTCGCCCGCGACCGGATTTCACAGATACGCAGTATTTT | CASRPRPDFTDTQYF
TRBJ1-2 | TRBV11-3 | NA | NA | TGTGCCAGCAGCTTAGAACCCAAGGCAAATGGCTACACCTTC | CASSLEPKANGYTF
TRBJ1-2 | TRBV6-8 | few | NA | TGTGCCAGCAGTTACCGATGGAACTATGGCTACACCTTC | CASSYRWNYGYTF
TRBJ2-3 | TRBV6-8 | few | TRBD1 | TGTGCCAGCAGTCTTCAGGGGGGCACAGATACGCAGTATTTT | CASSLQGGTDTQYF
TRBJ2-2 | TRBV6-8 | NA | TRBD1 | TGTGCCAGCAGTTACGGGACAGGGTGGGATCCCGGGGAGCTGTTTTTT | CASSYGTGWDPGELFF
TRBJ1-1 | TRBV30 | NA | TRBD1 | TGTGCCTGGGCCCAGGGGGGGGCGCGGCTGGGGAGAACTGAAGCTTTCTTT | CAWAQGGARLGRTEAFF
TRBJ2-1 | TRBV11-3 | medium-sized | NA | TGTGCCAGCAGCTTATCGTCCGGGTCCCTCAATGAGCAGTTCTTC | CASSLSSGSLNEQFF
TRBJ1-4 | TRBV28 | few | TRBD1 | TGTGCCAGCACCCCCCAGACAGGGGGGCAGGAAAAACTGTTTTTT | CASTPQTGGQEKLFF
TRBJ2-1 | TRBV18 | few | TRBD2 | TGTGCCAGCTCACCTGCTAGCGGGAGGGCCAGGGATGAGCAGTTCTTC | CASSPASGRARDEQFF
TRBJ2-2 | TRBV19 | large | TRBD2 | TGTGCCAGTTTGGCGGGAGGGGCCGGGGAGCTGTTTTTT | CASLAGGAGELFF
TRBJ1-2 | TRBV5-1 | NA | NA | TGCGCCAGCAGCTGGAGGGGCGCGGGAGATGGCTACACCTTC | CASSWRGAGDGYTF
TRBJ2-7 | TRBV28 | NA | TRBD2 | TGTGCCAGCAGTTCTCCTTCTAGCGGGAGTCGGTACGAGCAGTACTTC | CASSSPSSGSRYEQYF
TRBJ2-1 | TRBV10-2 | NA | NA | TGCGCCAGCAGTGAGTACCGGCTTAACTCCTACAATGAGCAGTTCTTC | CASSEYRLNSYNEQFF
TRBJ1-5 | TRBV11-3 | medium-sized | NA | TGTGCCAGCAGCGTCCGGGTTGATAATCAGCCCCAGCATTTT | CASSVRVDNQPQHF
TRBJ2-1 | TRBV5-1 | NA | NA | TGCGCCAGCAGCTTGGGGTTGCGGGACCAGAATGAGCAGTTCTTC | CASSLGLRDQNEQFF
TRBJ1-2 | TRBV28 | few | NA | TGTGCCAGCAGTCTCAACCGGGCTAACTATGGCTACACCTTC | CASSLNRANYGYTF
TRBJ1-3 | TRBV11-3 | NA | NA | TGTGCCAGCAGCTCCACCAGGGTCTCTGGAAACACCATATATTTT | CASSSTRVSGNTIYF
TRBJ2-7 | TRBV11-3 | few | TRBD2 | TGTGCCAGCAGGCCCCGGATGGGACTAGCGGGATGGCGAGAGCAGTACTTC | CASRPRMGLAGWREQYF
TRBJ1-3 | TRBV18 | NA | NA | TGTGCCAGCTCACCGTCGAGCTCTGGAAACACCATATATTTT | CASSPSSSGNTIYF
TRBJ1-1 | TRBV28 | few | NA | TGTGCCAGCAGTTTTAAAGCCAGGAACACTGAAGCTTTCTTT | CASSFKARNTEAFF
TRBJ2-3 | TRBV11-3 | many | TRBD2 | TGTGCCAGCACAATAGCGGGAGGGCCGACAGATACGCAGTATTTT | CASTIAGGPTDTQYF
TRBJ2-7 | TRBV5-1 | NA | TRBD1 | TGCGCCAGCAGTAAAGGACAGGTAAGGGACGAGCAGTACTTC | CASSKGQVRDEQYF
TRBJ1-3 | TRBV9 | NA | NA | TGTGCCAGCAGCGTATATGACAACTCTGGAAACACCATATATTTT | CASSVYDNSGNTIYF
TRBJ2-1 | TRBV5-1 | NA | NA | TGCGCCAGCAGCTTGGAGGAGGGGGCCTCCTACAATGAGCAGTTCTTC | CASSLEEGASYNEQFF
TRBJ2-3 | TRBV11-3 | NA | TRBD2 | TGTGCCAGCAGACTAGCGGGACCGACAGATACGCAGTATTTT | CASRLAGPTDTQYF
TRBJ2-3 | TRBV15 | medium-sized | TRBD2 | TGTGCCACCAGCAGCTCACGACTAGCGGGAGATTGGGACACAGATACGCAGTATTTT | CATSSSRLAGDWDTDTQYF
TRBJ2-3 | TRBV30 | NA | TRBD1 | TGTGCCTATACGGGACAGGGATTGAGGACAGATACGCAGTATTTT | CAYTGQGLRTDTQYF
TRBJ2-7 | TRBV28 | NA | NA | TGTGCCAGCAGTTTCTCCCGACAAAGCTCCTACGAGCAGTACTTC | CASSFSRQSSYEQYF